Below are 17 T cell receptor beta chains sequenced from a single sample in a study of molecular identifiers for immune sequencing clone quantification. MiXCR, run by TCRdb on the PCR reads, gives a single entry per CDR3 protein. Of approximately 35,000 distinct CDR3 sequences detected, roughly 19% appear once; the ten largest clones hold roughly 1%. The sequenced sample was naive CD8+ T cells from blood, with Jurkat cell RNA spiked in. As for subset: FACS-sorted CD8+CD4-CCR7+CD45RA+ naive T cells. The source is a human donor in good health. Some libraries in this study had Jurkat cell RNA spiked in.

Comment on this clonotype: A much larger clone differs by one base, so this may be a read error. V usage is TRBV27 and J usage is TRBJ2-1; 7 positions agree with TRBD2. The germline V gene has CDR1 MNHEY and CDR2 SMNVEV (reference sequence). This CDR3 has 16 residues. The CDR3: CASSFLAVSSYNEQLF. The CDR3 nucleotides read TGTGCCAGCAGTTTTCTAGCGGTGAGCTCCTACAATGAGCAGCTCTTC.

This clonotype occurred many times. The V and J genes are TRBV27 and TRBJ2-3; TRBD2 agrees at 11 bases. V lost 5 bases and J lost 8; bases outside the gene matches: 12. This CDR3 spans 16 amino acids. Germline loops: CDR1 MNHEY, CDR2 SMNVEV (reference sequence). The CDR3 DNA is TGTGCCAGCAGTCCCTTAGCGGGAGGGCCCGTCCGTACGCAGTATTTT. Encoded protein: CASSPLAGGPVRTQYF.

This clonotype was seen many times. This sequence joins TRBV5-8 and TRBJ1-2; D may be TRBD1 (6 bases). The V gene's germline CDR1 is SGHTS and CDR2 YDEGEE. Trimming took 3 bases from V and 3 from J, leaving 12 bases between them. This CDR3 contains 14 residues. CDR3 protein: CASSYSGAHYGYTF. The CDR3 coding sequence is TGTGCCAGCAGCTACTCAGGGGCCCACTATGGCTACACCTTC.

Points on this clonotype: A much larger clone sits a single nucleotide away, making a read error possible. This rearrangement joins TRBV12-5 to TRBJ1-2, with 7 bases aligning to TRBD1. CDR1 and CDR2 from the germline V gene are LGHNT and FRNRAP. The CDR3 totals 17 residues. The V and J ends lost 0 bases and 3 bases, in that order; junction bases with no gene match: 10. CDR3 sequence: CASGLVVDRDVYYGYTF. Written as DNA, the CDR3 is TGTGCTAGTGGTTTGGTAGTAGACAGGGACGTGTACTATGGCTACACCTTC. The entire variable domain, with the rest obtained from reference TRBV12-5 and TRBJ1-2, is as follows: DARVTQTPRHKVTEMGQEVTMRCQPILGHNTVFWYRQTMMQGLELLAYFRNRAPLDDSGMPKDRFSAEMPDATLATLKIQPSEPRDSAVYFCASGLVVDRDVYYGYTFGSGTRLTVV.

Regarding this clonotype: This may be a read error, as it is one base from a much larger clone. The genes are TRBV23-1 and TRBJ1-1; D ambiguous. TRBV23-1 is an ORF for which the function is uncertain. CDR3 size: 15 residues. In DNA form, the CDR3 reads TGCGCCAGCAGTCAATCGTGGCCCCAGCCCCCTGAAGCTCTCTTT. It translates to CASSQSWPQPPEALF.

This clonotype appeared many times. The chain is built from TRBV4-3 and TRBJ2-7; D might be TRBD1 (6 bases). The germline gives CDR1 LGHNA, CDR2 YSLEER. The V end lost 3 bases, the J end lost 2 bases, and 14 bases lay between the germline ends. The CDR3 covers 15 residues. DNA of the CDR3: TGCGCCAGCAGCCAGGGGACATCTTACACCTACGAGCAGTACTTC. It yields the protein CASSQGTSYTYEQYF.

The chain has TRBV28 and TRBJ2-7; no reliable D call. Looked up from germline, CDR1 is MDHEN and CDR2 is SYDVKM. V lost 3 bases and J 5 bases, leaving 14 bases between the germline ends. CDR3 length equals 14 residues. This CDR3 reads CASSFRGRRNEQYF. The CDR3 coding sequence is TGTGCCAGCAGTTTTAGAGGTAGAAGAAACGAGCAGTACTTC.

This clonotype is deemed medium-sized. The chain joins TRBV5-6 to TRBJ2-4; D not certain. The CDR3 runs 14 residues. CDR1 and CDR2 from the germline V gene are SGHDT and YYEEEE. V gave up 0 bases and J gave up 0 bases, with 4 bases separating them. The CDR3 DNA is TGTGCCAGCAGCTTGGACCTAGCCAAAAACATTCAGTACTTC. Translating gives CASSLDLAKNIQYF.

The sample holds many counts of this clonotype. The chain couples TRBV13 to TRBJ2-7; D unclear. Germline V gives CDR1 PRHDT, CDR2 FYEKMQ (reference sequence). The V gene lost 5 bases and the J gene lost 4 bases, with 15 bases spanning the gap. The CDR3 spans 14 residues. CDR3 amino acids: CASSGGPPGYEQYF. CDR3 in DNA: TGTGCCAGCAGCGGTGGGCCCCCCGGGTACGAGCAGTACTTC.

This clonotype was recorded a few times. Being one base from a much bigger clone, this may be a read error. The CDR3 DNA is TGCGCCAGCAGCCAAGGGTCCCCAGTGAATGAAAAACTGTTTTTT. It yields the protein CASSQGSPVNEKLFF. V usage is TRBV4-3 and J usage is TRBJ1-4, with D unresolved. Germline CDR1 is LGHNA and CDR2 is YSLEER. V was cut by 1 base and J by 5 bases, with 11 bases left in between. This CDR3 comprises 15 residues.

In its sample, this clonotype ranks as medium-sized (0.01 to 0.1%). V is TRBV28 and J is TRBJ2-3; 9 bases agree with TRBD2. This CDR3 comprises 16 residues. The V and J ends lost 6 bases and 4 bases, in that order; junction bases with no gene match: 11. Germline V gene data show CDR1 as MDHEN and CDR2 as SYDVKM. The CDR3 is CASSPLSGSPSDTQYF. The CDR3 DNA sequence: TGTGCCAGCAGCCCGCTTAGCGGGAGCCCCTCAGATACGCAGTATTTT.

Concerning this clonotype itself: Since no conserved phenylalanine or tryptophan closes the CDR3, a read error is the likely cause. The DNA of the CDR3 is TGTGCCAGCAGTGACGAGGGCACTGAAGCTTTCCTT. It translates to CASSDEGTEAFL. The chain is built from TRBV6-1 and TRBJ1-1; D call uncertain. This CDR3 is built from 12 residues. V lost 3 bases, J lost 4 bases, and 6 bases lay in between. Germline lookup yields CDR1 MNHNS and CDR2 SASEGT.

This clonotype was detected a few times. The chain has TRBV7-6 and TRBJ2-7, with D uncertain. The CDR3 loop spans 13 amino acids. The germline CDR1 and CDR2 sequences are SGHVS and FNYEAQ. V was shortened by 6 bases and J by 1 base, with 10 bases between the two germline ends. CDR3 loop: CASRPGQSYEQYF. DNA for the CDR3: TGTGCCAGCAGACCGGGCCAGTCCTACGAGCAGTACTTC. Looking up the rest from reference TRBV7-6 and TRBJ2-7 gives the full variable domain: GAGVSQSPRYKVTKRGQDVALRCDPISGHVSLYWYRQALGQGPEFLTYFNYEAQQDKSGLPNDRFSAERPEGSISTLTIQRTEQRDSAMYRCASRPGQSYEQYFGPGTRLTVT.

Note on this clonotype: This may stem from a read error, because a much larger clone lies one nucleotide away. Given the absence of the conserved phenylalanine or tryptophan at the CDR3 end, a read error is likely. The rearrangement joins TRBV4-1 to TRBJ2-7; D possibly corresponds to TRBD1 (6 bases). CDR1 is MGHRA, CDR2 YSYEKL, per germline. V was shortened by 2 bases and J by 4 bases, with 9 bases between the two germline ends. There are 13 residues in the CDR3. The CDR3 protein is CASSQRQGYEQYL. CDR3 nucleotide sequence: TGCGCCAGCAGCCAAAGGCAGGGGTACGAGCAGTACCTC.

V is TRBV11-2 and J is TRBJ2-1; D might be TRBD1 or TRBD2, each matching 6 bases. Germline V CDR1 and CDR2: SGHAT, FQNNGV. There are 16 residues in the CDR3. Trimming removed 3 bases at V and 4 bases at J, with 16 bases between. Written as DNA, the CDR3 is TGTGCCAGCAGCTTGGTCGGGGGCCAGGGGTACAATGAGCAGTTCTTC. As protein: CASSLVGGQGYNEQFF.

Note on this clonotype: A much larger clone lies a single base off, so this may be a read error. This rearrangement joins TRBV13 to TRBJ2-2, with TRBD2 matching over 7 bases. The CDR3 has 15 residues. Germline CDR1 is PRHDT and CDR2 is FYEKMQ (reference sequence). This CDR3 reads CASSAGVAYTEELFF. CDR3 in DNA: TGTGCCAGCAGTGCGGGAGTGGCGTACACCGAGGAGCTGTTTTTT.

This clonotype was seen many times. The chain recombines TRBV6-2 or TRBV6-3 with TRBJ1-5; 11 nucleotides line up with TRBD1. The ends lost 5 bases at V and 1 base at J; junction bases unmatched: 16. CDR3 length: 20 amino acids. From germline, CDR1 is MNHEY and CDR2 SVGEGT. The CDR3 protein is CASSHHQEWTGGASNQPQHF. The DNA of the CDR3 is TGTGCCAGCAGTCATCATCAGGAGTGGACAGGGGGCGCGAGCAATCAGCCCCAGCATTTT.